Listed below are T cell receptor beta chains from one sample, sequenced in a study of T cell responses to AZD1222 COVID-19 vaccine. The assay was immunoSEQ multiplex PCR, and TCRdb's table has in-frame clones only and misses some. The table has about 92,000 clones, roughly 88% seen once; the top ten hold about 25%. The material sequenced was peripheral blood, taken on day 0 of AZD1222 vaccination. The receptor source for this set is an adult in good health. The CDR3 runs from the conserved cysteine through the conserved F or W. The order of the fields is V gene, D gene, CDR3 protein. D genes are given only for firm matches.

>TRBV6-2/TRBV6-3|TRBD1
CASSAGGYGYTF
>TRBV4-2|-
CASSQDRDGELFF
>TRBV30|TRBD1
CAWSRAGTGYSPLHF
>TRBV5-1|-
CASSLGGPQETQYF
>TRBV4-3|-
CASSQESAGHLRAFF
>TRBV10-3|TRBD2
CAISGASGRNSYNEQFF
>TRBV6-1|-
CASSDGSGADTQYF
>TRBV6-4|-
CASTGYTF
>TRBV6-2/TRBV6-3|-
CASSAPGSSYEQYF
>TRBV19|TRBD1
CASTQSGTADWGYTF
>TRBV9|TRBD2
CASTAGLAGGPGETQYF
>TRBV5-8|TRBD2
CASSRAGESTDTQYF
>TRBV7-8|TRBD1
CASSLTGVTPQAFF
>TRBV7-2|-
CASSFGGTKNIQYF
>TRBV19|TRBD1
CASTDPGGFQPQHF
>TRBV4-1|-
CASSQVVQDFYNSPLHF
>TRBV25-1|TRBD2
CASTQAGEETQYF
>TRBV7-9|-
CASSLEEAEQFF
>TRBV7-6|-
CASSPRGGAAGNTIYF
>TRBV7-9|-
CASHSRQPGVGGKQETQYF
>TRBV5-5|-
CASSSHREQYF
>TRBV5-6|-
CASSFPGVSEKLFF
>TRBV19|-
CASSRTDLTYEQYF
>TRBV3-1/TRBV3-2|-
CASSQDRAAGTQYF
>TRBV9|-
CASSVGAGIPGELFF
>TRBV6-2/TRBV6-3|-
CASSYGLTQYF
>TRBV19|TRBD1
CASRQGANTGELFF
>TRBV3-1/TRBV3-2|-
CASSQGGTGTMQETQYF
>TRBV7-9|-
CASSLAHGGNIQYF
>TRBV28|-
CASSLGSEAFF
>TRBV7-7|-
CASSLGSGAQYEQYF
>TRBV28|TRBD1
CASRYSGTDIYEQYF
>TRBV27|-
CASSLSWANEKLFF
>TRBV6-5|-
CASKPPGARVYGYTF
>TRBV20-1|-
CSASRSYEQYF
>TRBV5-1|-
CASSLLSREPGSGELFF
>TRBV10-1|-
CASRRGYPVSPNEQFF
>TRBV3-1/TRBV3-2|-
CASSQVGGAGELFF
>TRBV7-6|TRBD1
CASSLEPGGGTEAFF
>TRBV10-3|TRBD2
CAISGAAGGQETQYF
>TRBV13|TRBD2
CASSSGTSGYNEQFF
>TRBV7-9|-
CASSTGGNYGYTF
>TRBV6-5|-
CASSYFRTYEQYF
>TRBV9|-
CASSVVVGYETQYF
>TRBV6-2/TRBV6-3|-
CASSTLDALQFF